This T cell receptor (beta chain) was captured by sequencing in a study of OX40 agonist ivuxolimab in advanced cancers. On the study more broadly: The mean age was approximately 60 years, ranging from roughly 23 to 79, with approximately 83% of participants male. Partial responses were achieved by three patients, of whom one had hepatocellular carcinoma and two had cutaneous melanoma. Broader study findings: Among T cells, CD8+ cells averaged more expanded clones than CD4+ cells.

The CDR3 totals 17 residues. V dropped 0 bases and J dropped 4; count of bases not matched to a gene: 11. Germline CDR1 is SGHDT and CDR2 is YYEEEE. Produced via immunoSEQ multiplex PCR; TCRdb's table is partial and in-frame only. The sample lists about 29,000 clones, over 90% occurring once. A word on this clone: The antigen is not known.

The V gene is TRBV5-6, the J gene TRBJ2-5, with 8 bases fitting TRBD2. This TCR came from an adult with an advanced solid tumor such as melanoma, head and neck, liver or kidney cancer. The source was CD4+ or CD8+ T cells sorted from blood, collected in a trial of the OX40 agonist ivuxolimab. The CDR3 coding sequence is TGTGCCAGCAGCTTGGCCGCTCATCGGCTAGCGGGAGAGACCCAGTACTTC. Residues: CASSLAAHRLAGETQYF.